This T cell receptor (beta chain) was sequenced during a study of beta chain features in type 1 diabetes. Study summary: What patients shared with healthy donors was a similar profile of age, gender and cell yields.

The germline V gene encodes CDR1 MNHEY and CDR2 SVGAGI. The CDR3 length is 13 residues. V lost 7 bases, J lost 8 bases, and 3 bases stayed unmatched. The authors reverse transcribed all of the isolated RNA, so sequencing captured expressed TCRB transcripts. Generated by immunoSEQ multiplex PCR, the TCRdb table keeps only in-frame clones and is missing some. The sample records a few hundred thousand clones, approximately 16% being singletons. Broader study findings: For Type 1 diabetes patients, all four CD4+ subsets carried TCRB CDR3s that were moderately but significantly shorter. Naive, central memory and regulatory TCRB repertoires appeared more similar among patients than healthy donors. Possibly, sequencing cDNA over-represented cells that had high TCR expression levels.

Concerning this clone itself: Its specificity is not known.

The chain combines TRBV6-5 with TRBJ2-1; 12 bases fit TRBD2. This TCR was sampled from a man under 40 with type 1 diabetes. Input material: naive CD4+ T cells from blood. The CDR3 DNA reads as TGTGCCAGCATGACTAGCGGGAGCTATGAGCAGTTCTTC. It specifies CASMTSGSYEQFF.